These T cell receptor beta chains were read from a single sample in a study of T cells in Graves' hyperthyroidism and ophthalmopathy. TCRdb re-analysed the multiplex PCR reads in MiXCR, keeping a single row per CDR3 protein. The sample lists 750,000 to 950,000 distinct CDR3 sequences, roughly 40% occurring once. Sequenced: blood. Every receptor here comes from a man between 18 and 35 years old with Graves' hyperthyroidism. Both conserved end residues are part of each CDR3. The D gene is left open where the match is weak. Not all rows give a size; the values are once, few, many and, for expanded clones, a class.

d_call,clone_size,j_call,v_call,cdr3_nt,cdr3_aa
TRBD2,NA,TRBJ2-5,TRBV12-3/TRBV12-4,TGTGCCAGCAGCCGCGGGGTAGCGGGAGGCGAGACCCAGTACTTC,CASSRGVAGGETQYF
TRBD2,many,TRBJ2-5,TRBV7-9,TGTGCCAGCAGCTTACGGGGGGAGGCAGAGACCCAGTACTTC,CASSLRGEAETQYF
TRBD2,NA,TRBJ2-5,TRBV7-6,TGTGCCAGCACCGAAACTAGCGGGAGGGAGACCCAGTACTTC,CASTETSGRETQYF
NA,NA,TRBJ1-1,TRBV9,TGTGCCAGCAGCGTAACGTCCAGCACTAAAGCTTTCTTT,CASSVTSSTKAFF
NA,once,TRBJ2-5,TRBV7-2,TGTGCCAGCAGCGCCCCGGAATCCCTAGTTTCCCAGTACTTC,CASSAPESLVSQYF
NA,few,TRBJ1-6,TRBV5-1,TGCGCCAGCAGAGAAGTGAGGGGGGGTTCGTCACCCCTCCACTTT,CASREVRGGSSPLHF
TRBD1,NA,TRBJ2-7,TRBV29-1,TGCAGCGTTGAGCAGGGGGCGCGGGAGCAGTACTTC,CSVEQGAREQYF
NA,many,TRBJ1-1,TRBV7-9,TGTGCCAGCAGCTCAGGGGTCTTACTTTTCTTT,CASSSGVLLFF
NA,many,TRBJ2-6,TRBV25-1,TGTGCCAGCAGCCACTCTGGGGCCAACGTCCTGACTTTC,CASSHSGANVLTF
NA,NA,TRBJ1-3,TRBV13,TGTGCCAGCAGCGGATTCGGGGGAAACACCATATATTTT,CASSGFGGNTIYF
TRBD1,NA,TRBJ1-2,TRBV20-1,TGCAGTGCTATCCACGGGACAGGGGGTATCGTTGGCTACACCTTC,CSAIHGTGGIVGYTF
NA,many,TRBJ1-5,TRBV20-1,TGCAGTGCTAGAGTCCAGGGTGGCAATCAGCCCCAGCATTTT,CSARVQGGNQPQHF
NA,once,TRBJ1-4,TRBV19,TGTGCCAGTAGTGCCGACCGGGCCTCTAATGAAAAACTGTTTTTT,CASSADRASNEKLFF
NA,few,TRBJ1-6,TRBV19,TGTGCCAGTAGGCCGGGTGGGGAAAGGAATTCACCCCTCCACTTT,CASRPGGERNSPLHF
TRBD2,NA,TRBJ2-7,TRBV7-9,TGTGCCAGCAGCTTATATGCTAGCGGCTACTCCTACGAGCAGTACTTC,CASSLYASGYSYEQYF
NA,NA,TRBJ1-1,TRBV7-2,TGTGCCAGCAGCCTAATCCATATAGGCACTGAAGCTTTCTTT,CASSLIHIGTEAFF
NA,few,TRBJ1-6,TRBV4-1,TGCGCCAGCAGCCAAGAACCAGGGGATTCACCCCTCCACTTT,CASSQEPGDSPLHF
NA,NA,TRBJ1-2,TRBV10-3,TGTGCCGTTAGCGGGAGCTATGGCTACACCTTC,CAVSGSYGYTF
NA,few,TRBJ2-7,TRBV6-5,TGTGCCAGCAGTTACTCGAGAGGGAGGCAGTACTTC,CASSYSRGRQYF
NA,once,TRBJ2-5,TRBV5-4,TGTGCCCGCAGCCCGCACGAGACCGGCGCGGAGACCCAGTACTTC,CARSPHETGAETQYF
NA,many,TRBJ2-2,TRBV10-3,TGTGCCATCAGTGAGTCGGAGGGGGCGTACACCGGGGAGCTGTTTTTT,CAISESEGAYTGELFF
NA,many,TRBJ1-2,TRBV5-1,TGTGCCAGCAGCTTAGGCGACCCGAACTATGGCTACACCTTC,CASSLGDPNYGYTF
NA,once,TRBJ1-4,TRBV7-9,NA,CASGQEGENCFF
TRBD1,NA,TRBJ1-5,TRBV19,TGTGCCAGTAACTCCCGGGACAGGGATCTTAGCAATCAGCCCCAGCATTTT,CASNSRDRDLSNQPQHF
NA,NA,TRBJ1-4,TRBV4-1,TGCGCCAGCAGCCGGACCCCGGGACGTGCAAATGAAAAACTGTTTTTT,CASSRTPGRANEKLFF
NA,NA,TRBJ1-1,TRBV12-3/TRBV12-4,TGTGCCAGCAGGCCGGCCGGACTGATGAACACTGAAGCTTTCTTT,CASRPAGLMNTEAFF
TRBD1,many,TRBJ2-5,TRBV29-1,TGCAGCGTTAATATGGGACAGGGGCAAGAGACCCAGTACTTC,CSVNMGQGQETQYF
NA,many,TRBJ1-1,TRBV20-1,TGCAGTGCTAGACAGGGCATGAACACTGAAGCTTTCTTT,CSARQGMNTEAFF
NA,few,TRBJ1-1,TRBV7-9,TGTGCCAGCAGCTTAATTAGCGGGGAAAATTTGAACACTGAAGCTTTCTTT,CASSLISGENLNTEAFF
NA,NA,TRBJ2-7,TRBV10-3,TGTGCCACCGGGAGTTCTGGGACGAGCTCCTACGAGCAGTACTTC,CATGSSGTSSYEQYF
NA,many,TRBJ1-5,TRBV2,TGTGCCAGCAGTGAGAGTAGCAATCAGCCCCAGCATTTT,CASSESSNQPQHF
NA,NA,TRBJ2-7,TRBV14,TGTGCCAGCAGCCACGCCTCAAAAGGGGGGGTTGAGGACGAGCAGTACTTC,CASSHASKGGVEDEQYF
NA,many,TRBJ1-6,TRBV2,TGTGCCAGCAGTGAAGTAGGCAGGGAGTATTCACCCCTCCACTTT,CASSEVGREYSPLHF
NA,few,TRBJ1-1,TRBV7-9,TGTGCCAGCAGCTTAGATCTTGGGGGCACTGAAGCTTTCTTT,CASSLDLGGTEAFF
TRBD1,NA,TRBJ1-1,TRBV7-9,TGTGCCAGCAGCCCTCCTGACAGGGTGGGCACTGAAGCTTTCTTT,CASSPPDRVGTEAFF
TRBD2,NA,TRBJ2-7,TRBV9,TGTGCCAGCAGTCTAGCGGGAGGGCCACTGGGCGAGCAGTACTTC,CASSLAGGPLGEQYF
NA,many,TRBJ2-7,TRBV7-2,TGTGCCAGCAGCTTAGAGCGGGTTGGTGAGCAGTACTTC,CASSLERVGEQYF
TRBD1,NA,TRBJ2-7,TRBV2,TGTGCCACCCGCCCGGGACAGGGCTTCCACGAGCAGTACTTC,CATRPGQGFHEQYF
NA,few,TRBJ2-5,TRBV7-9,TGCGCCAGCAGCCAGGTTTTAGGAGGGCCACAAGAGACCCAGTACTTC,CASSQVLGGPQETQYF
NA,NA,TRBJ1-1,TRBV9,TGTGCCAGCAGCGTAGAGGGGCGGCGGGCTTTCTTT,CASSVEGRRAFF
NA,NA,TRBJ1-1,TRBV4-1,TGCGCCAGCAGCCAAGAACGGGTCCCAAACACTGAAGCTTTCTTT,CASSQERVPNTEAFF
NA,NA,TRBJ2-2,TRBV7-2,TGTGCCAGCAGCTTAGGACCGTATGCCGGGGAGCTGTTTTTT,CASSLGPYAGELFF
TRBD1,NA,TRBJ2-7,TRBV7-8,TGTGCCAGCAGCTTCCCAGGCCGGGACAGGGCCTACGAGCAGTACTTC,CASSFPGRDRAYEQYF
NA,many,TRBJ1-1,TRBV7-9,TGCGCCAGCAGCCAACGGGGGAGCACTGAAGCTTTCTTT,CASSQRGSTEAFF
NA,NA,TRBJ1-4,TRBV15,TGTGCCACCAGCAGAGATCGAAGGGGTGATGAAAAACTGTTTTTT,CATSRDRRGDEKLFF
TRBD1,NA,TRBJ1-5,TRBV10-3,TGTGCCATCACTGAGACAGGGCGGGGCGAGCATTTT,CAITETGRGEHF